These T cell receptor beta chains were read from a single sample in a study of blood T cell repertoires in COVID-19. Only in-frame clones appear in the TCRdb table, and some are missing; sequencing was by immunoSEQ multiplex PCR. Of roughly 150,000 clones in the sample, more than 80% are singletons; the top ten hold around 15%. Specimen: peripheral blood. The receptors derive from a woman between 40 and 55 years old with acute or convalescent COVID-19. Each CDR3 is given with its conserved first and last residue. The D gene is left open where the match is weak. A row's size may be missing; if present it is once, few, many or a size class.

cdr3_aa cdr3_nt clone_size v_call d_call j_call
CASSPEPGYHSYEQYF TGTGCCAGTAGTCCAGAGCCAGGGTACCACTCCTACGAGCAGTACTTC once TRBV19 - TRBJ2-7
CASSAPGGTDTQYF TGCGCCAGCAGCGCCCCCGGAGGCACAGATACGCAGTATTTT - TRBV4-1 - TRBJ2-3
CASKAGGEDTQYF TGTGCCAGCAAGGCGGGAGGGGAAGATACGCAGTATTTT - TRBV11-3 TRBD2 TRBJ2-3
CASSLFGRSDTKETTQYF TGTGCCAGCAGTTTATTTGGCCGGTCGGACACTAAAGAGACGACCCAGTACTTC - TRBV28 - TRBJ2-5
CASRQGSYNSPLHF TGTGCCAGCAGACAGGGGAGCTATAATTCACCCCTCCACTTT once TRBV6-5 TRBD1 TRBJ1-6
CASSGEDRENQPQHF TGTGCCAGCAGCGGCGAGGACAGGGAAAATCAGCCCCAGCATTTT - TRBV9 TRBD1 TRBJ1-5
CASSITGNPRYEQYF TGTGCCAGCAGCATCACCGGGAACCCCAGGTACGAGCAGTACTTC - TRBV9 - TRBJ2-7
CASSQNRAETQYF TGTGCCAGCAGCCAAAACAGGGCAGAGACCCAGTACTTC - TRBV3-1/TRBV3-2 - TRBJ2-5
CASSPLFSGPQYF TGTGCCAGCAGCCCCTTATTTTCTGGCCCGCAGTATTTT - TRBV5-4 - TRBJ2-3
CASSVGLAGLNEQFF TGTGCCAGCAGCGTAGGGCTAGCGGGGCTCAATGAGCAGTTCTTC - TRBV9 TRBD2 TRBJ2-1
CASSLGSSSGGTDTQYF TGCGCCAGCAGCTTGGGATCCTCGAGCGGCGGCACAGATACGCAGTATTTT - TRBV5-1 - TRBJ2-3
CASSSGDRGRTEAFF TGTGCCAGCAGCTCCGGCGACAGGGGGCGAACTGAAGCTTTCTTT few TRBV7-8 TRBD1 TRBJ1-1
CASSPGGGSQPQHF TGTGCCAGCAGCCCAGGCGGGGGGAGTCAGCCCCAGCATTTT - TRBV3-1/TRBV3-2 - TRBJ1-5
CASSPPLEQGVYGYTF TGTGCCAGCTCACCGCCTCTCGAGCAGGGGGTCTATGGCTACACCTTC - TRBV18 TRBD1 TRBJ1-2
CASSYLSNTEAFF TGTGCCAGCAGTTACCTGTCCAACACTGAAGCTTTCTTT - TRBV6-2/TRBV6-3 - TRBJ1-1
CASSSTGLGYEQYF TGTGCCAGCAGCTCGACAGGGCTTGGATACGAGCAGTACTTC - TRBV7-9 TRBD1 TRBJ2-7
CASSWGGGNSPLHF TGTGCCAGCAGCTGGGGGGGAGGAAATTCACCCCTCCACTTT - TRBV5-6 - TRBJ1-6
CASRGLWNTEAFF TGTGCCTCGCGTGGACTTTGGAACACTGAAGCTTTCTTT - TRBV30 - TRBJ1-1
CASSLGRQPGARTNIQYF TGTGCCAGCAGCTTAGGGCGACAACCTGGGGCAAGAACAAACATTCAGTACTTC - TRBV7-8 - TRBJ2-4
CASSIETGGPIYEQYF TGTGCCAGTAGTATAGAAACAGGGGGCCCCATCTACGAGCAGTACTTC - TRBV19 TRBD1 TRBJ2-7
CASSQGLAGGSSYNEQFF TGCGCCAGCAGCCAAGGGCTAGCGGGGGGAAGCTCCTACAATGAGCAGTTCTTC - TRBV4-1 TRBD2 TRBJ2-1
CAISPGGHNEQFF TGTGCCATCAGCCCGGGTGGCCACAATGAGCAGTTCTTC few TRBV10-3 - TRBJ2-1
CAISEGVAYEQYF TGTGCCATCAGTGAAGGGGTAGCCTACGAGCAGTACTTC - TRBV10-3 - TRBJ2-7
CASSYTTDKVSLGYTF TGTGCCAGCAGTTACACCACTGACAAGGTCAGCTTGGGCTACACCTTC - TRBV6-6 - TRBJ1-2
CASSHASPQRELFF TGTGCCAGCAGCCATGCGTCCCCCCAGAGGGAACTGTTTTTT - TRBV3-1/TRBV3-2 - TRBJ1-4
CASSQDPPNLTGSNQPQHF TGTGCCAGCAGCCAAGATCCGCCAAACCTGACAGGGAGCAATCAGCCCCAGCATTTT - TRBV4-2 TRBD1 TRBJ1-5
CASSVDGLAGGGANNEQFF TGTGCCAGCAGCGTAGATGGACTAGCGGGAGGGGGGGCCAACAATGAGCAGTTCTTC - TRBV9 TRBD2 TRBJ2-1
CAGGQGGNTEAFF TGTGCCGGGGGACAGGGAGGCAACACTGAAGCTTTCTTT - TRBV6-5 TRBD1 TRBJ1-1
CSVRLTDTQYF TGCAGTGTCAGACTGACAGATACGCAGTATTTT - TRBV20-1 - TRBJ2-3
CASSVEDGTGFYNEQFF TGTGCCAGCAGCGTAGAAGATGGGACAGGGTTTTACAATGAGCAGTTCTTC - TRBV9 TRBD1 TRBJ2-1
CASSEFGGASDTQYF TGTGCCAGCAGTGAATTTGGGGGGGCGTCAGATACGCAGTATTTT - TRBV25-1 - TRBJ2-3
CATSRDGNSKKVLYEQYF TGTGCCACCAGCAGAGATGGTAACAGCAAGAAGGTCCTCTACGAGCAGTACTTC - TRBV15 - TRBJ2-7
CASSSGTGAYEQYF TGCGCCAGCAGCTCCGGGACAGGGGCGTACGAGCAGTACTTC - TRBV5-1 TRBD1 TRBJ2-7
CASRPPGQMTYEQYF TGTGCCAGCAGACCACCGGGACAGATGACCTACGAGCAGTACTTC - TRBV6-5 TRBD1 TRBJ2-7
CASSSAPGEADTQYF TGTGCCAGCAGTTCCGCGCCGGGGGAGGCAGATACGCAGTATTTT - TRBV6-5 - TRBJ2-3
CASSQFWGGAENIQYF TGTGCCAGCAGCCAATTCTGGGGGGGTGCAGAAAACATTCAGTACTTC - TRBV3-1/TRBV3-2 TRBD2 TRBJ2-4
CASSSRADGELFF TGTGCCAGCAGTTCCCGAGCGGACGGGGAGCTGTTTTTT - TRBV7-3 - TRBJ2-2
CASSLPSGDHNEQFF TGCGCCAGCAGCTTGCCTAGCGGGGACCACAATGAGCAGTTCTTC - TRBV5-1 TRBD2 TRBJ2-1
CASSLDNSRSQYF TGTGCCAGCAGCTTAGATAATTCGCGTTCCCAGTACTTC - TRBV7-6 - TRBJ2-7
CATSDELAGGLDTQYF TGTGCCACCAGTGATGAACTAGCGGGAGGGTTGGATACGCAGTATTTT - TRBV24-1 TRBD2 TRBJ2-3
CSASFRTHNF TGCAGTGCTAGCTTCCGAACACACAACTTC - TRBV20-1 - TRBJ1-2
CASSHVRGDGEQYF TGTGCCAGCAGCCATGTAAGGGGCGACGGCGAGCAGTACTTC - TRBV3-1/TRBV3-2 - TRBJ2-7
CASNRGGEDEQFF TGTGCCAGCAATAGGGGAGGGGAGGATGAGCAGTTCTTC - TRBV3-1/TRBV3-2 TRBD2 TRBJ2-1
CASTMGGIQETQYF TGTGCCAGTACCATGGGGGGAATCCAAGAGACCCAGTACTTC once TRBV19 - TRBJ2-5
CASLRAGRTGGETQYF TGCGCCAGCCTCCGGGCGGGGAGGACAGGAGGGGAGACCCAGTACTTC once TRBV10-2 - TRBJ2-5
CASSSPTGVTDTGELFF TGTGCCAGCAGCTCTCCCACAGGGGTCACCGACACCGGGGAGCTGTTTTTT - TRBV7-9 TRBD1 TRBJ2-2
CAGAAYYGYTF TGTGCAGGGGCGGCTTACTATGGCTACACCTTC - TRBV6-5 - TRBJ1-2
CAWSVRGSGVRSEQYF TGTGCCTGGAGTGTACGGGGTAGCGGGGTGAGATCCGAGCAGTACTTC - TRBV30 TRBD2 TRBJ2-7
CSVEDSGGPPTEAFF TGCAGCGTTGAAGATTCCGGCGGCCCGCCTACTGAAGCTTTCTTT - TRBV29-1 - TRBJ1-1
CASSLEQGLAGGYEQYF TGCGCCAGCAGCTTGGAGCAGGGACTAGCGGGAGGATACGAGCAGTACTTC - TRBV5-1 TRBD2 TRBJ2-7
CASSHPTVYNEQFF TGCGCCAGCAGTCACCCGACAGTTTACAATGAGCAGTTCTTC once TRBV23-1 - TRBJ2-1
CSVAGNSYQPQHF TGCAGCGTTGCAGGCAATTCGTATCAGCCCCAGCATTTT - TRBV29-1 - TRBJ1-5
CASSNKCRAEPQHF TGTGCCAGCAGCAATAAATGCAGGGCGGAGCCCCAGCATTTT - TRBV21-1 - TRBJ1-5
CASSSGLYSSYNEQFF TGTGCCAGCAGCTCCGGGTTGTATAGCTCCTACAATGAGCAGTTCTTC - TRBV3-1/TRBV3-2 - TRBJ2-1